The 6 T cell receptor beta chains given below trace back to one sample, sequenced in a study of technical replicates of blood from several donors. The data were produced by immunoSEQ multiplex PCR, yet TCRdb's version contains in-frame clones alone and is incomplete. The sample has 50,000 to 80,000 clones, 70% to 90% seen once; the top ten hold approximately 5%. The sequenced sample was PBMCs. These receptors came from a human donor in good health. Some clones in this sample may be carry-over from other donors' samples.

This rearrangement joins TRBV5-8 to TRBJ2-6, with D possibly matching TRBD1 (6 bases). CDR1 is SGHTS, CDR2 YDEGEE, per germline. Trimming left V 6 bases short and J 2 bases short, with 12 bases between. This CDR3 spans 15 amino acids. The CDR3 region is CASTNQGPGANVLTF. The CDR3 DNA is TGTGCCAGCACGAACCAGGGGCCTGGGGCCAACGTCCTGACTTTC.

This rearrangement joins TRBV7-2 to TRBJ1-1; D not resolved. Germline V gene data show CDR1 as SGHTA and CDR2 as FQGNSA. This CDR3 spans 12 amino acids. The V gene lost 7 bases and the J gene lost 8 bases, with 14 bases spanning the gap. The CDR3 bases are TGTGCCAGCACCCGGGAAAGGGCAGAAGCTTTCTTT. Its protein is CASTRERAEAFF. Using reference TRBV7-2 and TRBJ1-1 for the parts outside the CDR3, the full variable domain is GAGVSQSPSNKVTEKGKDVELRCDPISGHTALYWYRQSLGQGLEFLIYFQGNSAPDKSGLPSDRFSAERTGGSVSTLTIQRTQQEDSAVYLCASTRERAEAFFGQGTRLTVV.

Only one count was recorded for this clone. The chain has TRBV18 and TRBJ2-7; weak D call: TRBD2 (6 bases). CDR3 size: 14 residues. V lost 1 base to trimming and J lost 5 bases, with 12 bases between them. Germline V gives CDR1 KGHSH, CDR2 LQKENI. CDR3 in DNA: TGTGCCAGCTCACCACAGGAGGGGCCCCACGAGCAGTACTTC. Translated, it gives CASSPQEGPHEQYF.

This clone was seen a handful of times. This chain joins TRBV19 and TRBJ1-6; TRBD1 matches 7 bases. The trim removed 7 bases at V and 6 bases at J, leaving 6 bases unmatched. The CDR3 runs 14 residues. The germline CDR1 and CDR2 sequences are LNHDA and SQIVND (reference sequence). In DNA form, the CDR3 reads TGTGCCAGTAACCAAGGGGGCACTAATTCACCCCTCCACTTT. This translates into CASNQGGTNSPLHF.

This chain connects TRBV6-5 to TRBJ1-5; D gene ambiguous. This CDR3 region has 12 residues. Trimming stripped 5 bases from V and 8 bases from J, with 10 bases between. CDR1 and CDR2 (germline): MNHEY, SVGAGI. CDR3 in amino acids: CASSGNGEPQHF. CDR3 coding DNA: TGTGCCAGCAGTGGTAACGGAGAGCCCCAGCATTTT.

This chain joins TRBV5-6 and TRBJ2-6, with 8 positions matching TRBD2. Losses at the gene ends were 9 bases for V and 1 base for J; bases not matched to a gene: 0. The V gene's germline CDR1 is SGHDT and CDR2 YYEEEE. The CDR3 is 13 amino acids. CDR3 amino acids: CATGGSGANVLTF. DNA for the CDR3: TGTGCCACGGGGGGGTCTGGGGCCAACGTCCTGACTTTC.